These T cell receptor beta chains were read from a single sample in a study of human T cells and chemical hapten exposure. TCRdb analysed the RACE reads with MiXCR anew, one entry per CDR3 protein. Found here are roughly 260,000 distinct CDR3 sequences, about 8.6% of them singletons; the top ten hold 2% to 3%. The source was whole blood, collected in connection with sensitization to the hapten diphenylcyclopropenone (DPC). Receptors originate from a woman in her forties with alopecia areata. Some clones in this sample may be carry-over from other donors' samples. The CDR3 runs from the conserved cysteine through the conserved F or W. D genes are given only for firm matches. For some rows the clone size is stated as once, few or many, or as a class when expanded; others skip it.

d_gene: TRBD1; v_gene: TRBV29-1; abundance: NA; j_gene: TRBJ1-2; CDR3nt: TGCAGCGTGTCACAGGGGGCTGCGAATGGCTACACCTTC; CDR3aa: CSVSQGAANGYTF
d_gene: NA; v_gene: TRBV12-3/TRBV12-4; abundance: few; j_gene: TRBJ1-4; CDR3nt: TGTGCCAGCAGTTTAGGTTATGAAAAACTGTTTTTT; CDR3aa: CASSLGYEKLFF
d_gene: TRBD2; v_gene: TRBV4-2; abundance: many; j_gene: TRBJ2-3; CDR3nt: TGTGCCAGCAGCCAAGCCAGCGGGGGGGATACGCAGTATTTT; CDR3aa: CASSQASGGDTQYF
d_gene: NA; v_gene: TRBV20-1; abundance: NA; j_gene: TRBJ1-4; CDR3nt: TGCAGTGCTAGACGGGGGGCGGGTGAAAAACTGTTTTTT; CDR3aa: CSARRGAGEKLFF
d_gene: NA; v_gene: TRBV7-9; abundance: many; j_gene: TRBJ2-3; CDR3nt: TGTGCCAGCAGCTTGGTTAGGGGGGCGCAGTATTTT; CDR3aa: CASSLVRGAQYF
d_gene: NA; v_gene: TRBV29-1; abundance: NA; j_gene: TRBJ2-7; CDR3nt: TGCAGCGTTGTGGGCATTCCCTACGAGCAGTACTTC; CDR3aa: CSVVGIPYEQYF
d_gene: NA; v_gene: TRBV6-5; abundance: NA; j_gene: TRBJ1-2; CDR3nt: TGTGCCAGCAGTTACTCGTATATGAATGGCTACACCTTC; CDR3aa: CASSYSYMNGYTF
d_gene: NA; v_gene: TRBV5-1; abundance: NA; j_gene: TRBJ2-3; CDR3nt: TGCGCCAGCAGCTTGACGTCTAATCTGGCTCTCACAGATACGCAGTATTTT; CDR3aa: CASSLTSNLALTDTQYF
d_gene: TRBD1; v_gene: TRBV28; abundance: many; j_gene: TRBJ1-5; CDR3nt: TGTGCCAGCAGAACCCCTCAGGGGGCAGTTGGCAATCAGCCCCAGCATTTT; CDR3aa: CASRTPQGAVGNQPQHF
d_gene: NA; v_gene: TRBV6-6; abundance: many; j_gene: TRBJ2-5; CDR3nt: TGTGCCAGCCGGTCGGCGGGGCAGCAAGAGACCCAGTACTTC; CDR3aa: CASRSAGQQETQYF
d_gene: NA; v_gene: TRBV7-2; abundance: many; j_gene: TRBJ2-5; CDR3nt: TGTGCCAGCAGCTTAGGGGGCGGGAATGGGGAGACCCAGTACTTC; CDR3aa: CASSLGGGNGETQYF
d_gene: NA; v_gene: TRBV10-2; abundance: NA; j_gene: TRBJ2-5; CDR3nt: TGCGCCAGCAGCTGGGGGGCTCTAAGGGTGGAGACCCAGTACTTC; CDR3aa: CASSWGALRVETQYF
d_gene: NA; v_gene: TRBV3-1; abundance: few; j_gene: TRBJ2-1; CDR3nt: TGTGCCAGCAGCCAAGTAAGAACAGGAGGCGTCAATGAGCAGTTCTTC; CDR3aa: CASSQVRTGGVNEQFF
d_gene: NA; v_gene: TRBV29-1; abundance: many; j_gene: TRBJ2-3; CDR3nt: TGCAGCGTTGATAGCACAGATACGCAGTATTTT; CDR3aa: CSVDSTDTQYF
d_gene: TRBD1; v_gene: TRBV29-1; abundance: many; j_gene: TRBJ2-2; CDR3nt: TGCAGCGTCCGACAGGGGTATAACACCGGGGAGCTGTTTTTT; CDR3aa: CSVRQGYNTGELFF
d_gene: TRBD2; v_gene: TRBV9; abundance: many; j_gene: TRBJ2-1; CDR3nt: TGTGCCAGCAGCGCTCCGTACCAGCGGACTAGCGACAATGAGCAGTTCTTC; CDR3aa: CASSAPYQRTSDNEQFF
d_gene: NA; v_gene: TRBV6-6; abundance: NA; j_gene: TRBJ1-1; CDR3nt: TGTGCCGGGTCGACACAGGGGAACACTGAAGCTTTCTTT; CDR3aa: CAGSTQGNTEAFF
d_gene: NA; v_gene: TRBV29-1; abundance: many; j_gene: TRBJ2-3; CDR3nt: TGCAGCTCACAGGACGAACCTCCGGATACGCAGTATTTT; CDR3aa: CSSQDEPPDTQYF
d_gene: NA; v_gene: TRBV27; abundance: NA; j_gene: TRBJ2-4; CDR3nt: TGTGCCAGCAGTTCCCAGGGCTCTAACATTCAGTACTTC; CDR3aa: CASSSQGSNIQYF
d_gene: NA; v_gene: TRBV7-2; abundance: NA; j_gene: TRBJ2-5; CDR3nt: TGTGCCAGCAGCTTAGCGTTTAAAGAGACCCAGTACTTC; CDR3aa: CASSLAFKETQYF
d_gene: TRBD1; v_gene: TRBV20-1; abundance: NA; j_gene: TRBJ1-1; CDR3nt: TGCAGTGCCCCGACAGGGGGCACGAACACTGAAGCTTTCTTT; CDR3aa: CSAPTGGTNTEAFF
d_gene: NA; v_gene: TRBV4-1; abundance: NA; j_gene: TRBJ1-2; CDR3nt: TGCGCCAGCAGCCAAGACGTTAGGCTCTTTTACACTAACTATGGCTACACCTTC; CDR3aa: CASSQDVRLFYTNYGYTF
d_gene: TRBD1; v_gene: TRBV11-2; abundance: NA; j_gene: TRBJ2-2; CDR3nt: TGTGCCAGCAGCATGGACAGGGGAGGCACCGGGGAGCTGTTTTTT; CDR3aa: CASSMDRGGTGELFF
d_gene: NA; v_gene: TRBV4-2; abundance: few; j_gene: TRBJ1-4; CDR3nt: TGTGCCAGCAGCCAAGAGGGACAAGGGAATGAAAAACTGTTTTTT; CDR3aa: CASSQEGQGNEKLFF
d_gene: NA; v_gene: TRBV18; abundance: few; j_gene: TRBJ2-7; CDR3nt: TGTGCCAGCTCACCCGGACAACCATCCTCCTACGAGCAGTACTTC; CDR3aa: CASSPGQPSSYEQYF
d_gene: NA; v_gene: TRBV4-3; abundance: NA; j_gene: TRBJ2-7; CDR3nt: TGCGCCAGCAGCCAGGGAAGGACGTCCGACTACGAGCAGTACTTC; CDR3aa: CASSQGRTSDYEQYF
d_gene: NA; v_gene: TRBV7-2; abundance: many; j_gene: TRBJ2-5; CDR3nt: TGTGCCAGCAGCCGAAAAGAGACCCAGTACTTC; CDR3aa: CASSRKETQYF
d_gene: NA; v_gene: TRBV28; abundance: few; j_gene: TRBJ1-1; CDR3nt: TGTGCCAGCAGTTCGTCCTCTGAAGCTTTCTTT; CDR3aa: CASSSSSEAFF
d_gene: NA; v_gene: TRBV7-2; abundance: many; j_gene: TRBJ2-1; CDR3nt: TGTGCCAGCAGCCAGACAAGGGGATACAATGAGCAGTTCTTC; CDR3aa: CASSQTRGYNEQFF
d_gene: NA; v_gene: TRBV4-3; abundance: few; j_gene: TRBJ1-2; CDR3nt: TGCGCCAGCAGCCAAGATACGACGGCTGCCGTTTTC; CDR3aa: CASSQDTTAAVF
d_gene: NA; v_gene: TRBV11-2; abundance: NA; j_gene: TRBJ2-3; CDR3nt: TGTGCCAGCAGCTTAGGGGGCGCGGGGGCCACAGATACGCAGTATTTT; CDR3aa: CASSLGGAGATDTQYF
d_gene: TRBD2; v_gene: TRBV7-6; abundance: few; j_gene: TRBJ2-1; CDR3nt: TGTGCCAGCAGCGTACTAGCGGGGTCCCAATACAATGAGCAGTTCTTC; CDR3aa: CASSVLAGSQYNEQFF
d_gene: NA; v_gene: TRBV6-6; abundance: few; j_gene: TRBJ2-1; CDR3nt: TGTGCCAGCAGTCACGACCACAATGAGCAGTTCTTC; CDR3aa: CASSHDHNEQFF
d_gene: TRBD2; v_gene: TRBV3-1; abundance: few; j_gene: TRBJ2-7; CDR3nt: TGTGCCAGCAGCCAGACCTTTGGCGGGAGTTTGTCCTACGAGCAGTACTTC; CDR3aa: CASSQTFGGSLSYEQYF
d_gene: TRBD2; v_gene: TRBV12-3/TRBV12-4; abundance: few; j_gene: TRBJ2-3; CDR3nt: TGTGCCAGCAGTGGACTAGCGGGAGATCCAGATACGCAGTATTTT; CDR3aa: CASSGLAGDPDTQYF
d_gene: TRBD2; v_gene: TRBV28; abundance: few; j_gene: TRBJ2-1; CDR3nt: TGTGCCAGCAGGAGCGGGAGGGCGGGTCCTAATGAGCAGTTCTTC; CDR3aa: CASRSGRAGPNEQFF
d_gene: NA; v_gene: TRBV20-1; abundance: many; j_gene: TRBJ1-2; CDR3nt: TGCAGTGCTAGACGATCGAGGACCTATGGCTACACCTTC; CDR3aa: CSARRSRTYGYTF
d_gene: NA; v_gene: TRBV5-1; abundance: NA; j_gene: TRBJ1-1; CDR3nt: TGCGCCAGCAGCTGGCAGTTAGACACTGAAGCTTTCTTT; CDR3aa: CASSWQLDTEAFF
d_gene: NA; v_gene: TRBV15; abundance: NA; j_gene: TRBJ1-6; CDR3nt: TGTGCCACCAGCAGAGATGGCGTACAGGGTTGGGGTAATTCACCCCTCCACTTT; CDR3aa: CATSRDGVQGWGNSPLHF
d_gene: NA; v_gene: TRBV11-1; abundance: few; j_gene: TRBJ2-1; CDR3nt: TGTGCCAGCAGCTTAGACAAGCAGGACTGGAGTGAGCAGTTCTTC; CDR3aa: CASSLDKQDWSEQFF
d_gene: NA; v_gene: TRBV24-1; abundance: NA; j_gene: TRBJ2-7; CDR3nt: TGTGCCACCAGTGACTCCGGGAGACCCGAGCAGTACTTC; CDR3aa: CATSDSGRPEQYF
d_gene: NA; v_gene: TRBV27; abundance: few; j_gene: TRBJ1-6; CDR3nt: TGTGCCAGCAGCAGGGACTCCAGGGATTCACCCCTCCACTTT; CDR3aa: CASSRDSRDSPLHF